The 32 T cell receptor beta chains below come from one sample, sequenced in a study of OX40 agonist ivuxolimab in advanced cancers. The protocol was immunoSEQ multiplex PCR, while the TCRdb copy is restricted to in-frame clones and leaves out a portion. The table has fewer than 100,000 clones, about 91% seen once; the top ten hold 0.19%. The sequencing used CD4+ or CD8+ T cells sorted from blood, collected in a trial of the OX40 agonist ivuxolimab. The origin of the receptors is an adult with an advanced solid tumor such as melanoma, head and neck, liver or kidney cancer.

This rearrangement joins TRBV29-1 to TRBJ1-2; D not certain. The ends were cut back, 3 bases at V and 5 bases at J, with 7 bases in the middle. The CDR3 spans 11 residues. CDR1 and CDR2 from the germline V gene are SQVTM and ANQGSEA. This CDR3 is CSVDGQYGYTF. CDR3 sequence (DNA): TGCAGCGTTGATGGTCAGTATGGCTACACCTTC.

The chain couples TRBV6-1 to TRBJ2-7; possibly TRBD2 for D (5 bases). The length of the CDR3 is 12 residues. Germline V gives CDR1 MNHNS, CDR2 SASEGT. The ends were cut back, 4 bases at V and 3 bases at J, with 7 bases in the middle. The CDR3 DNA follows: TGTGCCAGCAGTGTTAGCGACTACGAGCAGTACGTC. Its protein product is CASSVSDYEQYV.

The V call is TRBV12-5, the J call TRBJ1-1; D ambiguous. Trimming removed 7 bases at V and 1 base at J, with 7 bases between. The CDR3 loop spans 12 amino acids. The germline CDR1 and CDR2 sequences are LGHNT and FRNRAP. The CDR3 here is CASALSNTEAFF. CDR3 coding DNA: TGTGCTAGTGCCCTTTCGAACACTGAAGCTTTCTTT.

Here the CDR3 DNA reads TGTGCCACCAGCAGCCGACTAGCGGAGGACAATGAGCAGTTCTTC. This sequence encodes CATSSRLAEDNEQFF. This chain links TRBV15 with TRBJ2-1, with 9 bases fitting TRBD2. This CDR3 contains 15 residues. Germline V gives CDR1 LNHNV, CDR2 YYDKDF (reference sequence). Trimming at V came to 3 bases and at J to 5 bases, leaving 5 bases not matched to a gene.

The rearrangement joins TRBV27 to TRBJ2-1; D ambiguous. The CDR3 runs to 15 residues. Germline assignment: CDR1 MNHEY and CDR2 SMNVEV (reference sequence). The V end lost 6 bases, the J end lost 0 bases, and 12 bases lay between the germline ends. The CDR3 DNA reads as TGTGCCAGCAGGGCCACACCTCTCTCCTACAATGAGCAGTTCTTC. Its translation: CASRATPLSYNEQFF.

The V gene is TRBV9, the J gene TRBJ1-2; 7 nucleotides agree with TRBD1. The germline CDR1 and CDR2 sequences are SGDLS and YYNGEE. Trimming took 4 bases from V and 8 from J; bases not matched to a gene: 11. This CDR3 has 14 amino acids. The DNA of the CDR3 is TGTGCCAGCAGCAGCGGACAGGTGCGAAAGGGCTACACCTTC. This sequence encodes CASSSGQVRKGYTF.

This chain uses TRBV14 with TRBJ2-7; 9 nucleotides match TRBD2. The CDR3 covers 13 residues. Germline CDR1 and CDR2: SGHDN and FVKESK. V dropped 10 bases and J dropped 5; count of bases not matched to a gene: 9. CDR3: CAIRTSEFNEQYV. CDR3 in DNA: TGTGCCATCCGGACTAGCGAGTTCAACGAGCAGTACGTC.

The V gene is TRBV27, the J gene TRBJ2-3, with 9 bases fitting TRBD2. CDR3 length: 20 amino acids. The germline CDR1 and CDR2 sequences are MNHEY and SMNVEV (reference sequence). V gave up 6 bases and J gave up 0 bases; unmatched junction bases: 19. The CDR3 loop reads CASRGPGLAYPQSSTDTQYF. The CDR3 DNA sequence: TGTGCCAGCAGGGGCCCGGGACTAGCTTACCCTCAGTCCAGCACAGATACGCAGTATTTT.

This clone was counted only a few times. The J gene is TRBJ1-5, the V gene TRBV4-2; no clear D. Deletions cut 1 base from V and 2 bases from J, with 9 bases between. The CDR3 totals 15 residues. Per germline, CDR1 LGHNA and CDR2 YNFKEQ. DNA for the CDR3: TGTGCCAGCAGCCAAGGATACGGGGGCAATCAGCCCCAGCATTTT. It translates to CASSQGYGGNQPQHF.

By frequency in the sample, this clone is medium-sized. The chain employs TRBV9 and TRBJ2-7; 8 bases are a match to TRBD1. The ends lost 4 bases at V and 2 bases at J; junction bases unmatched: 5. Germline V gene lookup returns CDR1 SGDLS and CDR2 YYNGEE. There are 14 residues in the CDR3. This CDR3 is CASSPQQGAYEQYF. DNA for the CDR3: TGTGCCAGCAGCCCACAACAGGGGGCCTACGAGCAGTACTTC.

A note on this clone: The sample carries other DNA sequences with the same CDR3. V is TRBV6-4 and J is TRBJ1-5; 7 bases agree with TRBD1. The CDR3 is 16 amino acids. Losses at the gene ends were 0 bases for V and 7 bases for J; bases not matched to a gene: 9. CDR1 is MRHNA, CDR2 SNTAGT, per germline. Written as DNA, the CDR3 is TGTGCCAGCAGTGACTCGGCGGGACAGCTCTACCAGCCCCAGCATTTT. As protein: CASSDSAGQLYQPQHF.

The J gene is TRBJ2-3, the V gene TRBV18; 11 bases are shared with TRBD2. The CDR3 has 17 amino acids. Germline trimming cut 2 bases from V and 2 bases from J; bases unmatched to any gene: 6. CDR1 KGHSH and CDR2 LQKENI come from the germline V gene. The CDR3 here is CASSPETSGAPTDTQYF. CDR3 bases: TGTGCCAGCTCACCAGAGACTAGCGGGGCCCCCACAGATACGCAGTATTTT.

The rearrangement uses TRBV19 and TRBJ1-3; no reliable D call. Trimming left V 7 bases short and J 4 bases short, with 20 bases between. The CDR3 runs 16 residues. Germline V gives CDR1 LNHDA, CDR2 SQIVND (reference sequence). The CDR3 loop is CASTPPGRTYGNTIYF. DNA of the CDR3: TGTGCCAGTACACCCCCCGGAAGGACTTACGGAAACACCATATATTTT.

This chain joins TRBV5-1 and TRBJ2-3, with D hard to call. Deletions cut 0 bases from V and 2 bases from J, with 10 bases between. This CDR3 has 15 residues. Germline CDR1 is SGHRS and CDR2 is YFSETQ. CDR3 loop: CASSLVYSHTDTQYF. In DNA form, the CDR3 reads TGCGCCAGCAGCTTGGTTTACAGTCACACAGATACGCAGTATTTT.

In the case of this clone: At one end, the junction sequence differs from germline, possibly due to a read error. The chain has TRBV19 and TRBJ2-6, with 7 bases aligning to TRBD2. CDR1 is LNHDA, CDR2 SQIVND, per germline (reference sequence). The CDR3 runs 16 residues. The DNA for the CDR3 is TGTGCCAGTAGTTTAGATCGGGGGGCTGGGGCCAACGTCCTGACTTTC. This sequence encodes CASSLDRGAGANVLTF. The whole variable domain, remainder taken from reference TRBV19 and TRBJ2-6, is DGGITQSPKYLFRKEGQNVTLSCEQNLNHDAMYWYRQDPGQGLRLIYYSQIVNDFQKGDIAEGYSVSREKKESFPLTVTSAQKNPTAFYLCASSLDRGAGANVLTFGAGSRLTVL.

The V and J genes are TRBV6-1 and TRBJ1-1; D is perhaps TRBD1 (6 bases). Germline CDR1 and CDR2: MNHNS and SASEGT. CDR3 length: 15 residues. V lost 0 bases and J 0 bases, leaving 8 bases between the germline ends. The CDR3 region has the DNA TGTGCCAGCAGTGAAGCGCCAGGGGTGAACACTGAAGCTTTCTTT. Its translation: CASSEAPGVNTEAFF.

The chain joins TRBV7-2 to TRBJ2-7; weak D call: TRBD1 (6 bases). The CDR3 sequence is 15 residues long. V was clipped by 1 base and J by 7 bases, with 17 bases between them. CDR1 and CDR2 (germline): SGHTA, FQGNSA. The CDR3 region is CASSLGPQGLKEQYF. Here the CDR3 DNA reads TGTGCCAGCAGCTTAGGACCGCAGGGGCTAAAGGAGCAGTACTTC.

The CDR3 DNA follows: TGTGCCAGCAGTTCTCTAGCGGGTACCGAGACCCAGTACTTC. Translation: CASSSLAGTETQYF. The chain recombines TRBV2 with TRBJ2-5; TRBD2 matches at 8 bases. Germline CDR1 and CDR2: SNHLY and FYNNEI. Trimming removed 5 bases from V and 5 bases from J; junction bases left unmatched: 7. The CDR3 is made up of 14 amino acids.

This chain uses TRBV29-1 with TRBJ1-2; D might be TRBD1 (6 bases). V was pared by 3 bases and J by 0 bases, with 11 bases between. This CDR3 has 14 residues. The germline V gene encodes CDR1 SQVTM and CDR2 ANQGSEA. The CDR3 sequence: CSVDPRGANYGYTF. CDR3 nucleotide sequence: TGCAGCGTTGACCCCAGGGGAGCTAACTATGGCTACACCTTC.

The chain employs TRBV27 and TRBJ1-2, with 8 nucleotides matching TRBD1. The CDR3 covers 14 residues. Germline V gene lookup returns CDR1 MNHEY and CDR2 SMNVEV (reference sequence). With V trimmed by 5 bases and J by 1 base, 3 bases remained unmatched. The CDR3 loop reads CASSHGQGNYGYTF. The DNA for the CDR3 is TGTGCCAGCAGTCATGGACAGGGTAACTATGGCTACACCTTC.

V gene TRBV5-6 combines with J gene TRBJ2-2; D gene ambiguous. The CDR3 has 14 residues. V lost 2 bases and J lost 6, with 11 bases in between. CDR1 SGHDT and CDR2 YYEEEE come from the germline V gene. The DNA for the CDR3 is TGTGCCAGCAGCTTACGAGACATGGCCGGGGAGCTGTTTTTT. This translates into CASSLRDMAGELFF.

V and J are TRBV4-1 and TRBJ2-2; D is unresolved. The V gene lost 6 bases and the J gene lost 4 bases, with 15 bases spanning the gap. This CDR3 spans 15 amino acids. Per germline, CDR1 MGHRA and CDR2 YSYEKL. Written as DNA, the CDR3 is TGCGCCAGCAGTTTGGGCTACGTTCGCACCGGGGAGCTGTTTTTT. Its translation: CASSLGYVRTGELFF.

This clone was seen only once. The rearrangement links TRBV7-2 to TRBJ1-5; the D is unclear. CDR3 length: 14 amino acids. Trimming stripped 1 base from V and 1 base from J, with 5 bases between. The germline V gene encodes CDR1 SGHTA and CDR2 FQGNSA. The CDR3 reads CASSLVRSNQPQHF. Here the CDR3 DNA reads TGTGCCAGCAGCTTAGTCCGGAGCAATCAGCCCCAGCATTTT.

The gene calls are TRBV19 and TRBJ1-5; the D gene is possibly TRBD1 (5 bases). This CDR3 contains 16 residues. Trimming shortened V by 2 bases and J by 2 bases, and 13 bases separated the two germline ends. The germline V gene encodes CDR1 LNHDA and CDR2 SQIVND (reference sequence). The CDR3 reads CASSIRGRGGNQPQHF. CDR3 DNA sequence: TGTGCCAGTAGTATACGAGGGAGAGGGGGCAATCAGCCCCAGCATTTT. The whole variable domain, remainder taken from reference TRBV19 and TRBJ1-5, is DGGITQSPKYLFRKEGQNVTLSCEQNLNHDAMYWYRQDPGQGLRLIYYSQIVNDFQKGDIAEGYSVSREKKESFPLTVTSAQKNPTAFYLCASSIRGRGGNQPQHFGDGTRLSIL.

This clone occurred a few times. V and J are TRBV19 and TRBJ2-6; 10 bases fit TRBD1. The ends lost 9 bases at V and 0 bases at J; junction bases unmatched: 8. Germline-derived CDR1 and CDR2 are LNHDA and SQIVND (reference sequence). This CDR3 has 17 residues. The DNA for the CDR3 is TGTGCCAGCACGTCGGGACAGGGGAACTCTGGGGCCAACGTCCTGACTTTC. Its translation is CASTSGQGNSGANVLTF.

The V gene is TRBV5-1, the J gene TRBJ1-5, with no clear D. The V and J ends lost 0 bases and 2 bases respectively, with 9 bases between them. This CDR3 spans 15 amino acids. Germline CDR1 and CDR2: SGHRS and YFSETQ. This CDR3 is CASSLGSGGNQPQHF. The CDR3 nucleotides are TGCGCCAGCAGCTTGGGAAGTGGAGGCAATCAGCCCCAGCATTTT.

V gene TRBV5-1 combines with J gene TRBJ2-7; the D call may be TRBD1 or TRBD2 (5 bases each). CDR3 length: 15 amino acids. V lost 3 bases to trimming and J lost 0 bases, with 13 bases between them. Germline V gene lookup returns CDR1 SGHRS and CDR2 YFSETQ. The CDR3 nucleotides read TGCGCCAGCAGCTGGGGGTCTGGCGGCTCCTACGAGCAGTACTTC. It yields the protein CASSWGSGGSYEQYF.

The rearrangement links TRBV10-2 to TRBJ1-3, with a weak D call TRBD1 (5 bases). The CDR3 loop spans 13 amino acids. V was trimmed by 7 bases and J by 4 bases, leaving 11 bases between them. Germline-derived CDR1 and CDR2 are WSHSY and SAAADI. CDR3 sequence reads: CASKGQGGNTIYF. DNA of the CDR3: TGCGCCAGCAAAGGGCAGGGAGGAAACACCATATATTTT.

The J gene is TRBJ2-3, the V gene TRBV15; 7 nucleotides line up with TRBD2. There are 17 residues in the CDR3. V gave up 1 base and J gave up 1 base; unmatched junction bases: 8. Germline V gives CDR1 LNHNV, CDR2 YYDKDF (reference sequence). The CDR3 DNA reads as TGTGCCACCAGCAGAGGTAGCACTAGCGCAGGCACAGATACGCAGTATTTT. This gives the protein CATSRGSTSAGTDTQYF.

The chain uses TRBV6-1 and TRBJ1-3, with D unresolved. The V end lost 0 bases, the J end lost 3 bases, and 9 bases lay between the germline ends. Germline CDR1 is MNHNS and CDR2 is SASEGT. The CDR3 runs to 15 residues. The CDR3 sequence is CASSEAAVYGNTIYF. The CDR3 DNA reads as TGTGCCAGCAGTGAAGCGGCGGTCTATGGAAACACCATATATTTT.

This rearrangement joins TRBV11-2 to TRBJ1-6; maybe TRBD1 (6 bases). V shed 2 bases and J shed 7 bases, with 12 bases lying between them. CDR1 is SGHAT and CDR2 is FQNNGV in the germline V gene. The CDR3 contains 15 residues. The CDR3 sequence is CASSLRQDRNSPLHF. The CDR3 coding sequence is TGTGCCAGCAGCTTAAGACAGGATCGAAATTCACCCCTCCACTTT.

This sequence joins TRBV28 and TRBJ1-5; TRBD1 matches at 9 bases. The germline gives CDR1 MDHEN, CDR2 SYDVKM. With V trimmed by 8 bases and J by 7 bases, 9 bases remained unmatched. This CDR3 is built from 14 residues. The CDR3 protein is CASLTGGYRQPQHF. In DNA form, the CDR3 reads TGTGCCAGCTTAACAGGGGGCTACCGACAGCCCCAGCATTTT.